Detailed here is one TCR beta chain. Its specific antigen is unknown. Nothing much larger sits one base from this clone, and base qualities are not available. In the paper's terms, the time point label means: less than 30 months on ibrutinib. For TCR beta library preparation, approximately 1.8 micrograms of genomic DNA was extracted from cryopreserved PBMCs. Longitudinal blood samples from CLL patients receiving ibrutinib monotherapy were subjected to high-throughput TCR beta sequencing. The patients were enrolled in a single-center, open-label phase 2 trial of ibrutinib monotherapy. A MiSeq instrument was used for deep resolution sequencing, which targeted depths ranging from 1 in 1 million up to 1 in 200,000 T cells, with coverage averaging 10x for each clonotype. The immunoSEQ hsTCRB Kit was used to generate TCR beta libraries. From the authors' description of their analysis: Data were analyzed with ImmunoSEQ Data Assistant and ImmunoSEQ Analyzer, with V, D and J genes assigned per IMGT definitions. Clonality was computed as one minus normalized Shannon entropy of productive rearrangement frequencies, ranging from 0 to 1. Public clonotype analysis was restricted to overrepresented clonotypes comprising at least 0.05% of each patient's repertoire. Some 12 age-matched healthy donor repertoires from immuneACCESS served as clonality controls. TCRdb took over this immuneACCESS table, retaining in-frame rearrangements with V and J assigned. Such tables are incomplete; in checked studies, under half of the missing clones stem from an unresolved V gene, and the remainder is unexplained. For V, J and clone size, that table is used; D and trimming come from the DNA. For this sample the table gives roughly 180,000 clones, of which about 84% were detected only once. About 4.5% of the sample lies in the top ten.

The sample originates from a study of cytotoxic CD8 clonotypes in ibrutinib-treated CLL (dated by TCRdb to the early 2020s). Describing the broader study: The cohort was composed of more than ten relapsed/refractory and approximately 14 treatment-naive patients; IGHV unmutated status was identified in 17 to 18 patients. Responses were partial in roughly 24 patients and complete in 2; after median 68 months follow-up, roughly 15 stayed in remission and roughly twelve progressed. Of the roughly 90 people in the trial, 26 had longitudinal samples available. Samples averaged around 280,000 productive templates and 80,000 to 100,000 productive rearrangements. Response samples were taken after a median of 12 months on treatment, ranging from about 6 to 40 months. Every sample from remission and from progressive disease was obtained while the patients were still on ibrutinib. Cryopreserved peripheral blood mononuclear cells were collected at three points: before therapy, at response, and at either sustained remission or disease progression.

General findings and caveats noted by the study authors: Sampling times were not matched between patients in sustained remission and patients whose disease was progressing, and lymph node repertoires were not examined. At baseline, clonality was higher than in age-matched healthy donors and showed a strong correlation with circulating CD8+ T-cell counts. Public clonotypes were found to be uncommon and were observed to contract or remain stable during treatment; the increase in clonality was shown to reflect expansion of private clonotypes at ibrutinib response. An increase in clonality was observed at ibrutinib response, with clonality remaining stable during sustained remission and falling back toward baseline at progression.

Reading the germline V gene gives CDR1 SGHNT and CDR2 YENEEA. V is pared back by 0 bases and J by 4 bases, with 17 bases lying between the germline termini. Measured from the cysteine to the phenylalanine, the CDR3 is 17 residues long. CDR3 DNA only is kept here, 51 bases in frame from base 1. The sequence came from a human donor with chronic lymphocytic leukemia. The sequences come from PBMCs, collected after 24 months of ibrutinib treatment. The receptor chain draws on TRBV11-3 and TRBJ2-3; the best D guess is TRBD2, with 7 bases matching. This receptor has the CDR3 CASSLDRRGPGADTQYF. The DNA sequence is as follows: TGTGCCAGCAGCTTAGATCGGCGGGGGCCAGGGGCAGATACGCAGTATTTT.